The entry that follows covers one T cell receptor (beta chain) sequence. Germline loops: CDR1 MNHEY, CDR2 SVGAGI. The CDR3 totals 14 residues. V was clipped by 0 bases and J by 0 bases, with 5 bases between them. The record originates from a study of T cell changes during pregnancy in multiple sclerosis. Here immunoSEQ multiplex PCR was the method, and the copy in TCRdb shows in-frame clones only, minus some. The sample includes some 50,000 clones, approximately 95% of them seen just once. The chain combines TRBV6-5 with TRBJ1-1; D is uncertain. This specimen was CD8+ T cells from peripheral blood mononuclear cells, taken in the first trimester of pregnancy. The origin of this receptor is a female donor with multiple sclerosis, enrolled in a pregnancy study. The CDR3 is CASSYSTLNTEAFF. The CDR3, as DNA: TGTGCCAGCAGTTACTCGACTTTGAACACTGAAGCTTTCTTT.